What follows are 3 T cell receptor beta chains derived from one specimen sequenced in a study of response to subunit inactivated influenza vaccine. A single record per CDR3 protein comes from TCRdb applying MiXCR to the RT-PCR reads. This table has about half a million distinct CDR3 sequences, 25% appearing once. This sample comprised CD4+ T cells sorted from PBMCs, obtained 5 days after vaccination. The receptors were sampled from a middle-aged man who received an inactivated influenza vaccine.

This clonotype was picked up a small number of times. The chain links TRBV20-1 to TRBJ2-5, with TRBD2 matching over 7 bases. The CDR3 has 14 amino acids. The trim removed 4 bases at V and 0 bases at J, leaving 5 bases unmatched. In germline, CDR1 is DFQATT, CDR2 SNEGSKA (reference sequence). CDR3 nucleotide sequence: TGCAGTGCTAACCGGGGGGAGTACCAAGAGACCCAGTACTTC. This encodes CSANRGEYQETQYF.

As regards this clonotype: At one end, the junction sequence differs from germline, possibly due to a read error. The chain couples TRBV4-3 to TRBJ2-4; D uncertain. This CDR3 has 18 amino acids. Germline V gene lookup returns CDR1 LGHNA and CDR2 YSLEER. The CDR3 bases are TGCGCCAGCATCCAATCGAGTCGGCCTCCCCACTACAAAAACATTCAGTACTTC. Protein: CASIQSSRPPHYKNIQYF.

The genes are TRBV4-2 and TRBJ2-3, with 7 bases aligning to TRBD2. The CDR3 is 13 residues long. Germline V lookup: CDR1 LGHNA, CDR2 YNFKEQ. The junction had 3 bases not matched to a gene; V was cut back by 3 bases and J by 6 bases. The CDR3 protein is CASSQGGGDTQYF. CDR3 DNA sequence: TGTGCCAGCAGCCAGGGGGGGGGGGATACGCAGTATTTT.